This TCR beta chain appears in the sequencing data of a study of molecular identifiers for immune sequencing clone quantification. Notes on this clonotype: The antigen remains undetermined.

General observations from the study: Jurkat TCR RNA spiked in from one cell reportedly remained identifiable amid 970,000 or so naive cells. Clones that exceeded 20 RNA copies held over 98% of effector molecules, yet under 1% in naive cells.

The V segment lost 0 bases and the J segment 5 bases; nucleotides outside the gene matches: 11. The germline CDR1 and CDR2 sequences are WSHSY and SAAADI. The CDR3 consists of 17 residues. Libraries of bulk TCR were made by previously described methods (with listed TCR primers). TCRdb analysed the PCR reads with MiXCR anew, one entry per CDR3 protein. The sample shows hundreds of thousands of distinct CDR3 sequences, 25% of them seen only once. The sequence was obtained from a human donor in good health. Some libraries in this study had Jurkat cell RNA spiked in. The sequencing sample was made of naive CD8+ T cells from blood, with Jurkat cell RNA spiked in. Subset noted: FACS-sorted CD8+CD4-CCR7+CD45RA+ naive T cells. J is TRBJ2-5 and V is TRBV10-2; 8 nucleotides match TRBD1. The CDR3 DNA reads TGCGCCAGCAGTGAGTCGAGTGGGACAGGCTGGGAGGAGACCCAGTACTTC. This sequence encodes CASSESSGTGWEETQYF.